The 19 T cell receptor beta chains presented below share a single source sample, sequenced in a study of T-cell reconstitution after alpha-beta-depleted transplantation in children. The authors prepared the TCRbeta library with unique molecular identifiers. MiXCR, applied by TCRdb to the PCR reads, yields one record per CDR3 protein. The data hold under 350,000 distinct CDR3 sequences, with 9.5% to 10% observed a single time. The sequencing here drew on PBMCs from the stem cell graft donor, taken from the stem cell graft. The receptors stem from a human donor who donated a stem cell graft to a child with SCID.

Many counts were recorded for this clonotype. The rearrangement joins TRBV5-5 to TRBJ2-5; possible D gene TRBD2, 5 bases. CDR1 and CDR2 (germline): SGHKS, YYEKEE (reference sequence). Trimming pared 4 bases from V and 5 bases from J, leaving 12 bases between. There are 13 residues in the CDR3. CDR3: CASSPTGWETQYF. CDR3 in DNA: TGTGCCAGCAGCCCAACGGGGTGGGAGACCCAGTACTTC.

This clonotype has more than one count but fewer than ten. This CDR3 is CASSSITPGAAEAFF. Written as DNA, the CDR3 is TGCGCCAGCAGCTCCATTACTCCAGGGGCCGCTGAAGCTTTCTTT. The chain combines TRBV5-1 with TRBJ1-1; weak D call: TRBD1 (6 bases). The CDR3 contains 15 residues. The V gene's germline CDR1 is SGHRS and CDR2 YFSETQ. V was cut by 3 bases and J by 6 bases, with 18 bases left in between.

For the CDR3, the DNA is TGCGCCAGCGCGGGGCTGTTACAAGAGACCCAGTACTTC. Amino acid sequence: CASAGLLQETQYF. V usage is TRBV5-1 and J usage is TRBJ2-5; maybe TRBD2 (6 bases). The V gene's germline CDR1 is SGHRS and CDR2 YFSETQ. V lost 7 bases to trimming and J lost 2 bases, with 12 bases between them. This CDR3 is 13 amino acids long. Based on the CDR3 plus reference TRBV5-1 and TRBJ2-5, the full variable domain is KAGVTQTPRYLIKTRGQQVTLSCSPISGHRSVSWYQQTPGQGLQFLFEYFSETQRNKGNFPGRFSGRQFSNSRSEMNVSTLELGDSALYLCASAGLLQETQYFGPGTRLLVL.

Only a few counts were recorded for this clonotype. The gene calls are TRBV25-1 and TRBJ1-5, with D unclear. Germline CDR1 and CDR2: MGHDK and SYGVNS. Trimming left V 5 bases short and J 5 bases short, with 10 bases between. CDR3 length equals 13 residues. The CDR3 DNA reads TGTGCCAGCAGTAGGGAGCTTCATCAGCCCCAGCATTTT. Translating gives CASSRELHQPQHF.

The chain combines TRBV25-1 with TRBJ1-2; D remains unclear. Germline assignment: CDR1 MGHDK and CDR2 SYGVNS. The CDR3 length is 11 residues. The V and J ends lost 8 bases and 0 bases respectively, with 4 bases between them. The CDR3: CASRTNYGYTF. The CDR3 DNA follows: TGTGCCAGCCGTACTAACTATGGCTACACCTTC.

V and J are TRBV2 and TRBJ1-4; D gene ambiguous. In germline, CDR1 is SNHLY, CDR2 FYNNEI. The CDR3 covers 15 residues. Trimming removed 1 base from V and 6 bases from J, with 12 bases in between. The DNA for the CDR3 is TGTGCCAGCAGTGAAGGCGCGGGTTTTGATGAAAAACTGTTTTTT. Amino acid sequence: CASSEGAGFDEKLFF.

The chain links TRBV6-5 to TRBJ1-2, with no clear D. The V end lost 2 bases, the J end lost 5 bases, and 12 bases lay between the germline ends. This CDR3 spans 14 amino acids. Per the germline V gene, CDR1 is MNHEY and CDR2 is SVGAGI. The CDR3 bases are TGTGCCAGCAGTTACGATTACCGGGATTATGGCTACACCTTC. It yields the protein CASSYDYRDYGYTF.

This clonotype was counted at least ten times. This chain connects TRBV3-1 to TRBJ1-1, with TRBD1 identical over 7 bases. The V and J ends lost 3 bases and 9 bases, in that order; junction bases with no gene match: 7. CDR3 size: 13 residues. Germline-derived CDR1 and CDR2 are LGHDT and YNNKEL (reference sequence). CDR3 sequence: CASSHVRDSQAFF. In DNA form, the CDR3 reads TGTGCCAGCAGCCACGTTAGGGACAGCCAAGCTTTCTTT.

This chain uses TRBV6-5 with TRBJ1-2; D ambiguous. Per the germline V gene, CDR1 is MNHEY and CDR2 is SVGAGI. V was pared by 6 bases and J by 3 bases, with 5 bases between. This CDR3 is 11 amino acids long. The DNA for the CDR3 is TGTGCCAGCAGGAAATACTATGGCTACACCTTC. Amino acids: CASRKYYGYTF.

This clonotype was recorded many times. The genes are TRBV3-1 and TRBJ1-4, with unresolved D. Between the trimmed V and J ends, which lost 4 bases and 8 bases, there was a span of 14 bases. CDR1 and CDR2 (germline): LGHDT, YNNKEL (reference sequence). CDR3 length equals 14 residues. The CDR3 is CASSPRWQNEKLFF. CDR3 sequence (DNA): TGTGCCAGCAGCCCCCGTTGGCAGAACGAAAAACTGTTTTTT.

The chain joins TRBV5-1 to TRBJ1-1; TRBD1 is a possible D gene (5 bases). The CDR3 covers 15 residues. Germline assignment: CDR1 SGHRS and CDR2 YFSETQ. The V end was cut by 4 bases, the J end by 1 base, with 14 bases between. The CDR3 nucleotides are TGCGCCAGCAGCCCGGGGGGGGACTGGAACACTGAAGCTTTCTTT. It codes for CASSPGGDWNTEAFF.

The J gene is TRBJ1-2, the V gene TRBV6-6; D is possibly TRBD1 (5 bases). Looked up from germline, CDR1 is MNHNY and CDR2 is SVGAGI (reference sequence). The CDR3 runs to 12 residues. The V end was cut by 2 bases, the J end by 8 bases, with 9 bases between. DNA of the CDR3: TGTGCCAGCAGTTACGAGGGGCGCGGCTACACCTTC. Translated: CASSYEGRGYTF.

Concerning this clonotype itself: The CDR3 ends on some other residue instead of the conserved phenylalanine or tryptophan, so this is likely a read error. The chain is built from TRBV7-6 and TRBJ1-3; no definite D call. Germline loops: CDR1 SGHVS, CDR2 FNYEAQ. The CDR3 is 15 amino acids. Trimming removed 5 bases from V and 0 bases from J, with 11 bases in between. CDR3 amino acids: CASSTDGSSGNTIYS. The CDR3 DNA is TGTGCCAGCAGCACCGACGGGAGCTCTGGAAACACCATATATTCT.

V usage is TRBV4-1 and J usage is TRBJ1-6; 9 bases line up with TRBD1. The CDR3 is 17 amino acids. Germline V gives CDR1 MGHRA, CDR2 YSYEKL. Unmatched junction bases numbered 9, after V lost 0 bases and J lost 9 bases. The CDR3: CASSQDLGQGLTSPLHF. CDR3 coding DNA: TGCGCCAGCAGCCAAGATCTGGGACAGGGCCTAACTTCACCCCTCCACTTT.

The chain carries TRBV7-6 and TRBJ2-7, with TRBD1 as a possible D gene (6 bases). Trimming took 5 bases from V and 0 from J, leaving 8 bases between them. Germline V gene lookup returns CDR1 SGHVS and CDR2 FNYEAQ. The CDR3 covers 13 residues. CDR3 residues: CASSRGGSYEQYF. DNA for the CDR3: TGTGCCAGCAGCCGAGGGGGCTCCTACGAGCAGTACTTC. The complete variable domain, with remaining parts taken from reference TRBV7-6 and TRBJ2-7, reads GAGVSQSPRYKVTKRGQDVALRCDPISGHVSLYWYRQALGQGPEFLTYFNYEAQQDKSGLPNDRFSAERPEGSISTLTIQRTEQRDSAMYRCASSRGGSYEQYFGPGTRLTVT.

V gene TRBV12-3 or TRBV12-4 combines with J gene TRBJ2-5; the D is unclear. V was shortened by 6 bases and J by 4 bases, with 9 bases between the two germline ends. The CDR3 totals 12 residues. The CDR3: CASSETPETQYF. The CDR3 DNA sequence: TGTGCCAGCAGCGAAACGCCAGAGACCCAGTACTTC.

This clonotype was found many times. The chain couples TRBV14 to TRBJ2-1, with 10 bases that match TRBD2. Trimming removed 5 bases from V and 5 bases from J; junction bases left unmatched: 6. CDR1 and CDR2 from the germline V gene are SGHDN and FVKESK. CDR3 length: 15 amino acids. CDR3: CASSISGGAHNEQFF. The CDR3 coding sequence is TGTGCCAGCAGCATCAGCGGGGGGGCACACAATGAGCAGTTCTTC.

This clonotype was detected many times. The chain has TRBV27 and TRBJ1-6; no clear D. Germline lookup yields CDR1 MNHEY and CDR2 SMNVEV (reference sequence). Trimming left V 0 bases short and J 11 bases short, with 8 bases between. The CDR3 covers 13 residues. This chain's CDR3 is CASSLSGWTPLHF. In DNA form, the CDR3 reads TGTGCCAGCAGTTTATCAGGGTGGACACCCCTCCACTTT.

This clonotype was seen at least ten times. J is TRBJ2-1 and V is TRBV12-3 or TRBV12-4, with 8 bases lining up with TRBD2. The CDR3 extends over 14 amino acids. With V trimmed by 7 bases and J by 9 bases, 11 bases remained unmatched. The CDR3 region has the DNA TGTGCCAGCAATGGGGTCGCGGCGGGGGGTGAGCAGTTCTTC. Its translation: CASNGVAAGGEQFF.